These T cell receptor beta chains were read from a single sample in a study of T cells after posttransplantation cyclophosphamide. Produced via immunoSEQ multiplex PCR; TCRdb's table is partial and in-frame only. The table shows about 9,800 clones, with around 90% occurring only once. The source material was PBMCs, sampled roughly 460 days after allogeneic stem cell transplant with calcineurin inhibitor and methotrexate. The receptors were gathered from a male patient aged 50 to 59 who received an allogeneic stem cell transplant from an unrelated donor, was CMV-positive, and had chronic GVHD only. The graft donor may have contributed some T cells. CDR3s include the opening cysteine and the closing phenylalanine or tryptophan. Fields, in order: J gene, V gene, CDR3 protein.

j_call: TRBJ1-1
v_call: TRBV28
cdr3_aa: CASSLRTVNTEAFF

j_call: TRBJ1-3
v_call: TRBV9
cdr3_aa: CASSVAVSGNTIYF

j_call: TRBJ1-1
v_call: TRBV9
cdr3_aa: CASSVGMGGPNTEAFF

j_call: TRBJ1-1
v_call: TRBV7-9
cdr3_aa: CASVMVRGVEAFF

j_call: TRBJ2-3
v_call: TRBV10-3
cdr3_aa: CAISEPEDRALRSTDTQYF

j_call: TRBJ2-5
v_call: TRBV2
cdr3_aa: CASRSAGGRETQYF

j_call: TRBJ1-1
v_call: TRBV29-1
cdr3_aa: CSVEDRGIEAFF

j_call: TRBJ1-3
v_call: TRBV2
cdr3_aa: CASSPLGNTIYF

j_call: TRBJ2-1
v_call: TRBV7-2
cdr3_aa: CASSLAERGEQFF

j_call: TRBJ1-2
v_call: TRBV5-1
cdr3_aa: CASSLAPGSEGYTF

j_call: TRBJ1-1
v_call: TRBV5-6
cdr3_aa: CASSSLQVGTEAFF

j_call: TRBJ1-2
v_call: TRBV4-1
cdr3_aa: CASSQDSREDYGYTF

j_call: TRBJ2-5
v_call: TRBV11-2
cdr3_aa: CASSLDSAYLVETQYF

j_call: TRBJ1-2
v_call: TRBV6-5
cdr3_aa: CASSYRGYSSYGYTF

j_call: TRBJ2-7
v_call: TRBV4-2
cdr3_aa: CASSPQPGYEQYF

j_call: TRBJ2-1
v_call: TRBV6-5
cdr3_aa: CASRGTAYNEQFF

j_call: TRBJ2-7
v_call: TRBV19
cdr3_aa: CASSIMDREWEQYF

j_call: TRBJ2-7
v_call: TRBV15
cdr3_aa: CATSKENRYEQYF

j_call: TRBJ2-7
v_call: TRBV29-1
cdr3_aa: CSARVGREQYF

j_call: TRBJ2-1
v_call: TRBV28
cdr3_aa: CASSFVGDNEQFF

j_call: TRBJ1-1
v_call: TRBV5-8
cdr3_aa: CASSLWTGGTEAFF

j_call: -
v_call: TRBV9
cdr3_aa: CASSGGDRPLYEQYF